The 27 T cell receptor beta chains below come from one sample, sequenced in a study of Graves' ophthalmopathy and Graves' hyperthyroidism. TCR beta CDR3 amplification used RNA transcripts. Scientists carried out first-round RT-PCR using HTBI primers and then a second-round multiplex PCR. TCRdb reprocessed the multiplex PCR reads with MiXCR, giving one entry per CDR3 protein. In the table there are some 1.1 million distinct CDR3 sequences, roughly two fifths of which are singletons. The sample was peripheral blood or thyroid tissue (not recorded which). The receptor set was obtained from an adult man with Graves' hyperthyroidism.

This clonotype was counted at least ten times. The gene calls are TRBV7-9 and TRBJ2-2; tentative D call: TRBD1 (6 bases). V lost 5 bases and J 5 bases, leaving 12 bases between the germline ends. CDR1 is SEHNR, CDR2 FQNEAQ, per germline (reference sequence). The CDR3 has 14 amino acids. CDR3 DNA sequence: TGTGCCAGCAGCCGACAGGTCGAAACCGGGGAGCTGTTTTTT. As protein: CASSRQVETGELFF.

This chain joins TRBV5-8 and TRBJ2-7; 9 bases map to TRBD1. The germline CDR1 and CDR2 sequences are SGHTS and YDEGEE. Germline trimming cut 0 bases from V and 0 bases from J; bases unmatched to any gene: 4. This CDR3 region has 16 residues. The DNA of the CDR3 is TGTGCCAGCAGCTTGGGGACAGGGGATAGCTCCTACGAGCAGTACTTC. It yields the protein CASSLGTGDSSYEQYF.

The sample holds many counts of this clonotype. The rearrangement links TRBV6-6 to TRBJ2-6, with TRBD2 matching 13 bases. The CDR3 length is 20 residues. CDR1 MNHNY and CDR2 SVGAGI come from the germline V gene (reference sequence). V lost 6 bases, J lost 0 bases, and 11 bases stayed unmatched. The CDR3 loop is CASSAPGLAGLSSGANVLTF. The CDR3 bases are TGTGCCAGCAGCGCTCCGGGACTAGCGGGATTGAGCTCTGGGGCCAACGTCCTGACTTTC.

The chain employs TRBV30 and TRBJ2-5, with D uncertain. The V gene lost 0 bases and the J gene lost 5 bases, with 7 bases spanning the gap. Germline lookup yields CDR1 GTSNPN and CDR2 SVGIG (reference sequence). This CDR3 spans 12 amino acids. The CDR3 nucleotides are TGTGCCTGGAGTGTACTTATGGAGACCCAGTACTTC. It yields the protein CAWSVLMETQYF.

This clonotype came up a few times. This chain connects TRBV28 to TRBJ2-5; maybe TRBD2 (6 bases). In germline, CDR1 is MDHEN, CDR2 SYDVKM. Trimming left V 6 bases short and J 1 base short, with 15 bases between. The CDR3 extends over 15 amino acids. The CDR3 is CASSRGGVSQETQYF. The DNA of the CDR3 is TGTGCCAGCAGCCGAGGCGGGGTCAGCCAAGAGACCCAGTACTTC.

The V call is TRBV28, the J call TRBJ2-5, with no clear D. The CDR3 totals 14 residues. Germline loops: CDR1 MDHEN, CDR2 SYDVKM. With 3 bases removed from V and 1 base from J, the gap between germline ends came to 9 bases. CDR3 sequence: CASSFLQTQETQYF. CDR3 nucleotide sequence: TGTGCCAGCAGTTTTCTCCAGACCCAAGAGACCCAGTACTTC.

This clonotype was recorded at least ten times. V gene TRBV10-2 combines with J gene TRBJ2-2; D remains ambiguous. Germline assignment: CDR1 WSHSY and CDR2 SAAADI. V shed 7 bases and J shed 6 bases, with 15 bases lying between them. CDR3 length: 14 residues. CDR3 in amino acids: CASISRRSSGELFF. The CDR3 region has the DNA TGCGCCAGCATTTCCAGGCGGTCCTCCGGGGAGCTGTTTTTT.

This clonotype was detected a few times. The gene calls are TRBV6-2 or TRBV6-3 and TRBJ1-1, with TRBD1 as a possible D gene (6 bases). The V end lost 6 bases, the J end lost 6 bases, and 20 bases lay between the germline ends. The V gene's germline CDR1 is MNHEY and CDR2 SVGEGT. This CDR3 has 15 residues. CDR3 amino acids: CASSRELGGIPEAFF. As DNA, the CDR3 is TGTGCCAGCAGCCGCGAATTAGGGGGGATCCCTGAAGCTTTCTTT.

In its sample, this clonotype was seen once. A much larger clone lies a single base off, so this may be a read error. This CDR3 fails to terminate in the conserved phenylalanine or tryptophan, so it likely reflects a read error. This chain uses TRBV10-1 with TRBJ1-1; 8 bases map to TRBD1. Looked up from germline, CDR1 is WNHNN and CDR2 is SYGVQD (reference sequence). Trimming took 11 bases from V and 4 from J; bases not matched to a gene: 9. CDR3 length: 13 amino acids. CDR3 nucleotides: TGCGCCGCATCAAGACAGGGGCTCACTGAAGCTTTCGTT. This gives the protein CAASRQGLTEAFV.

The rearrangement links TRBV28 to TRBJ1-4; perhaps TRBD1 as D (5 bases). V lost 7 bases and J lost 5, with 14 bases in between. CDR1 and CDR2 (germline): MDHEN, SYDVKM. CDR3 length: 14 residues. CDR3 loop: CASNRQCLNEKLFF. CDR3 DNA: TGTGCCAGCAACAGACAGTGCCTGAATGAAAAACTGTTTTTT.

Notes on this clonotype: No conserved phenylalanine or tryptophan is present at the end of the CDR3, so a read error is the likely explanation. No DNA is shown, since the ends of the CDR3 on it are uncertain; the CDR3 is the one TCRdb lists. J is TRBJ2-6 and V is TRBV7-9; the tabulated D call, TRBD2, remains unverified against the DNA. The V gene's germline CDR1 is SEHNR and CDR2 FQNEAQ (reference sequence). From its first to its last residue, the CDR3 has 9 amino acids. CDR3 sequence: CASSTLMRA.

This clonotype was picked up many times. The rearrangement joins TRBV7-8 to TRBJ2-7; 11 nucleotides match TRBD1. This CDR3 region has 15 residues. After removal of 5 bases from V and 5 bases from J, the junction contained 8 bases not matched to a gene. From germline, CDR1 is SGHVS and CDR2 FQNEAQ. This CDR3 is CASSPEGQGGDEQYF. The CDR3 DNA reads TGTGCCAGCAGCCCGGAGGGACAGGGGGGCGACGAGCAGTACTTC.

The chain carries TRBV7-9 and TRBJ1-4, with D possibly being TRBD1 (6 bases). Germline V lookup: CDR1 SEHNR, CDR2 FQNEAQ (reference sequence). V was shortened by 7 bases and J by 7 bases, with 28 bases between the two germline ends. The CDR3 is made up of 18 amino acids. The DNA for the CDR3 is TGTGCCAGCACCCCGAACCGCGGCAGGGGACCTGTAGGTGAAAAACTGTTTTTT. It is translated as CASTPNRGRGPVGEKLFF.

This clonotype was seen ten or more times. V and J are TRBV6-6 and TRBJ1-1; 11 bases map to TRBD1. The CDR3 extends over 13 amino acids. V dropped 6 bases and J dropped 4; count of bases not matched to a gene: 1. CDR1 MNHNY and CDR2 SVGAGI come from the germline V gene (reference sequence). In DNA, the CDR3 is TGTGCCAGCAGCGGACAGGGGGCCACTGAAGCTTTCTTT. Translation gives CASSGQGATEAFF.

This clonotype has a single count. For the CDR3, the DNA is TGTGCCAGCAGGTCTGGGACACGCCTCGAGCAGTACTTC. It is translated as CASRSGTRLEQYF. The chain employs TRBV7-8 and TRBJ2-7, with TRBD1 as a possible D gene (6 bases). There are 13 residues in the CDR3. The V gene's germline CDR1 is SGHVS and CDR2 FQNEAQ. Between the trimmed V and J ends, which lost 6 bases and 6 bases, there was a span of 15 bases.

The chain joins TRBV6-2 or TRBV6-3 to TRBJ2-2; perhaps TRBD2 as D (5 bases). V shed 6 bases and J shed 8 bases, with 19 bases lying between them. CDR1 is MNHEY, CDR2 SVGEGT, per germline. The CDR3 contains 15 residues. The CDR3 spells CASRTGLNTRGELFF. DNA of the CDR3: TGTGCCAGCAGGACCGGACTGAACACCCGGGGGGAGCTGTTTTTT.

There are a few counts of this clonotype. The chain is built from TRBV27 and TRBJ2-7; D is undetermined. This CDR3 comprises 16 residues. V was cut by 5 bases and J by 3 bases, with 20 bases left in between. Germline lookup yields CDR1 MNHEY and CDR2 SMNVEV (reference sequence). DNA of the CDR3: TGTGCCAGCAGTCCCCTTGCGGCAGGACGAGGCTACGAGCAGTACTTC. Amino acids: CASSPLAAGRGYEQYF.

This clonotype showed up just a few times. This chain uses TRBV7-9 with TRBJ2-5; D tentatively reads TRBD1 or TRBD2 (6 bases each). In germline, CDR1 is SEHNR, CDR2 FQNEAQ (reference sequence). This CDR3 contains 19 residues. V shed 6 bases and J shed 2 bases, with 28 bases lying between them. In nucleotides, the CDR3 is TGTGCCAGCAGACCCACACCCGGGACTCAGGGGTGGGAACAAGAGACCCAGTACTTC. Amino acids: CASRPTPGTQGWEQETQYF.

The chain has TRBV29-1 and TRBJ1-4; 8 bases fit TRBD1. The V and J ends lost 5 bases and 7 bases, in that order; junction bases with no gene match: 12. This CDR3 spans 15 amino acids. Germline-derived CDR1 and CDR2 are SQVTM and ANQGSEA. The CDR3 region is CSVTGTGPFGEKLFF. The CDR3 DNA sequence: TGCAGCGTTACCGGGACAGGCCCTTTTGGTGAAAAACTGTTTTTT.

Of note for this clonotype: The DNA is left out, because the CDR3 cannot be placed on it with certainty; the CDR3 is given as TCRdb lists it. The rearrangement joins TRBV7-6 to TRBJ2-6; the table's D gene call, TRBD1, was not cross checked with the DNA. The CDR3 totals 17 residues, both ends included. Germline CDR1 and CDR2: SGHVS and FNYEAQ. CDR3 region: CASSLGGWGAGANVLIF.

This clonotype has ten or more counts. The chain carries TRBV7-2 and TRBJ1-1; D unclear. The CDR3 has 13 residues. The germline V gene encodes CDR1 SGHTA and CDR2 FQGNSA. Trimming took off 3 bases at V and 3 bases at J, with 8 bases between the two ends. CDR3 amino acids: CASSFSADTEAFF. The CDR3 DNA reads TGTGCCAGCAGCTTTTCAGCGGACACTGAAGCTTTCTTT.

This clonotype was observed many times. V usage is TRBV10-3 and J usage is TRBJ2-2; D gene uncertain. Trimming pared 6 bases from V and 6 bases from J, leaving 11 bases between. Germline lookup yields CDR1 ENHRY and CDR2 SYGVKD. The CDR3 spans 13 residues. This CDR3 reads CAIRAHGAGELFF. The CDR3 DNA sequence: TGTGCCATCAGGGCGCATGGAGCCGGGGAGCTGTTTTTT.

This clonotype came up many times. CDR3: CASSLWPSQETQYF. The DNA for the CDR3 is TGTGCCAGCAGCTTATGGCCTAGCCAAGAGACCCAGTACTTC. The rearrangement links TRBV7-3 to TRBJ2-5; D is uncertain. The CDR3 length is 14 residues. Trimming cost V 2 bases and J 1 base, with 8 bases left between them. The germline CDR1 and CDR2 sequences are SGHTA and FQGTGA.

The rearrangement links TRBV24-1 to TRBJ1-2; a possible D gene is TRBD1 (6 bases). The V end was cut by 5 bases, the J end by 8 bases, with 17 bases between. Per the germline V gene, CDR1 is KGHDR and CDR2 is SFDVKD. The CDR3 covers 14 residues. DNA for the CDR3: TGTGCCACCAGTGGCAGGGGATTGGTGTGGGGCTACACCTTC. It codes for CATSGRGLVWGYTF.

In this sample, this clonotype turned up a few times. J is TRBJ2-7 and V is TRBV5-5; perhaps TRBD1 as D (5 bases). Germline values: CDR1 SGHKS, CDR2 YYEKEE (reference sequence). The CDR3 contains 16 residues. Trimming shortened V by 5 bases and J by 2 bases, and 20 bases separated the two germline ends. The CDR3: CASRARPPRVPYEQYF. The CDR3 DNA is TGTGCCAGCAGAGCCCGACCCCCCAGGGTCCCCTACGAGCAGTACTTC.

The V and J genes are TRBV7-2 and TRBJ2-1; 7 nucleotides align to TRBD2. CDR1 and CDR2 from the germline V gene are SGHTA and FQGNSA. This CDR3 has 16 amino acids. The J segment lost 3 bases and the V segment lost 1 base, leaving 6 bases of the junction unmatched. CDR3: CASSLVRLAVYNEQFF. The CDR3 coding sequence is TGTGCCAGCAGCTTAGTACGTCTAGCGGTCTACAATGAGCAGTTCTTC.

This chain connects TRBV24-1 to TRBJ1-5; D is ambiguous. The CDR3 is 15 residues long. CDR1 is KGHDR and CDR2 is SFDVKD in the germline V gene. V lost 7 bases and J 2 bases, leaving 14 bases between the germline ends. Here the CDR3 DNA reads TGTGCCACCAGGACAAAGAACACCGGCAATCAGCCCCAGCATTTT. Encoded protein: CATRTKNTGNQPQHF.